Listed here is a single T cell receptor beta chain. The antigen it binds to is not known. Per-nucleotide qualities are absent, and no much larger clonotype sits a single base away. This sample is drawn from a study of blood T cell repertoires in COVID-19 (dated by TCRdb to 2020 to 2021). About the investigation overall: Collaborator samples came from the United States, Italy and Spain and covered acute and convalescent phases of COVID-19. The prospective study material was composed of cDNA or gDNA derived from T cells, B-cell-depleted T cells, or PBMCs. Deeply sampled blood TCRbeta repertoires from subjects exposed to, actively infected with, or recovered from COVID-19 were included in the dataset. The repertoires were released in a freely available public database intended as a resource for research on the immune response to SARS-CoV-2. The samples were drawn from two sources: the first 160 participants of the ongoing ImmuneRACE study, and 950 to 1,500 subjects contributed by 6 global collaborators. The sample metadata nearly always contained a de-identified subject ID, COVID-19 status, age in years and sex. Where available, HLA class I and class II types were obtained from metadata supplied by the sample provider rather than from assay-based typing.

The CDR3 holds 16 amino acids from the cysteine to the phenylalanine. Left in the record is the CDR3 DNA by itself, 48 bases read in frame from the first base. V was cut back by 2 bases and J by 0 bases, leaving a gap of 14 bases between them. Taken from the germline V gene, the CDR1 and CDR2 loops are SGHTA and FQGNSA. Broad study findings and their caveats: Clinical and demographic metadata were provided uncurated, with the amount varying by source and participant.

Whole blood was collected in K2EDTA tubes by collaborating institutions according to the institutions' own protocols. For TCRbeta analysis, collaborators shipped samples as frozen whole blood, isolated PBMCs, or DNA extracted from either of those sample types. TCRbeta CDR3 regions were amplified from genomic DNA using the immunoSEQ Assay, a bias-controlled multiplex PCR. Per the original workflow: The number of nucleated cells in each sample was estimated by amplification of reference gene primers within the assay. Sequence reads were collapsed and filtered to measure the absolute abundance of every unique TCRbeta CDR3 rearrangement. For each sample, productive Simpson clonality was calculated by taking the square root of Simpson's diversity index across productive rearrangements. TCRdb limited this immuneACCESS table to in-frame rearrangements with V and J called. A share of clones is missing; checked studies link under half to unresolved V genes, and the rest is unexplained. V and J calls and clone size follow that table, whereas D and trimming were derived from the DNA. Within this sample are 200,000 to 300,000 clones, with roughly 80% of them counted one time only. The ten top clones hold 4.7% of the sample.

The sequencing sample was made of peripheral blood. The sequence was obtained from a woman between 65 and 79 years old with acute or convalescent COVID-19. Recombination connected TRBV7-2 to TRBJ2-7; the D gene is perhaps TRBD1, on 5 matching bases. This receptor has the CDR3 CASSLTQGFSSYEQYF. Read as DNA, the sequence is TGTGCCAGCAGCTTAACTCAGGGATTCAGCTCCTACGAGCAGTACTTC.